Following are 12 T cell receptor beta chains from one sample sequenced in a study of blood T cell repertoires in COVID-19 (dated by TCRdb to between 2020 and 2021). Libraries were constructed by the immunoSEQ multiplex PCR assay. This immuneACCESS table, as held by TCRdb, lists in-frame sequences with V and J called but not all clones. Of the missing ones, under half trace to an unresolved V gene in checked studies; the others have no known cause. A total of around 450,000 clones appear in this sample, roughly 90% of them only once. Approximately 0.7% of the sample is taken by the ten largest. The specimen was PBMCs or T cells enriched from blood (not recorded which). The origin of the receptors is a woman under 30 who had recovered from COVID-19.

The chain links TRBV3-1 (or the pseudogene TRBV3-2) to TRBJ1-4; D may be TRBD1 (5 bases). Trimming stripped 5 bases from V and 4 bases from J, with 11 bases between. The CDR3 totals 14 residues. Germline CDR1 is LGHDT and CDR2 is YNNKEL (reference sequence). The CDR3 region has the DNA TGTGCCAGCAGCAGCGACAGAGTTAATGAAAAACTGTTTTTT. Translated, it gives CASSSDRVNEKLFF.

This chain connects TRBV12-5 to TRBJ1-6; perhaps TRBD1 as D (5 bases). Germline CDR1 and CDR2: LGHNT and FRNRAP. Trimming shortened V by 1 base and J by 7 bases, and 17 bases separated the two germline ends. This CDR3 has 17 amino acids. The CDR3 DNA is TGTGCTAGTGGTTTGGCTCCAGGACAATTACTCAATTCACCCCTCCACTTT. This encodes CASGLAPGQLLNSPLHF.

V and J are TRBV5-6 and TRBJ2-1, with a possible D match to TRBD1 (5 bases). The CDR3 is 14 amino acids. V was trimmed by 0 bases and J by 2 bases, leaving 6 bases between them. Germline lookup yields CDR1 SGHDT and CDR2 YYEEEE. The CDR3 protein is CASSLATAYNEQFF. For the CDR3, the DNA is TGTGCCAGCAGCTTGGCGACAGCCTACAATGAGCAGTTCTTC.

This chain connects TRBV5-1 to TRBJ2-5; 16 bases agree with TRBD2. The CDR3 has 18 residues. Trimming at V came to 4 bases and at J to 2 bases, leaving 8 bases not matched to a gene. Germline-derived CDR1 and CDR2 are SGHRS and YFSETQ. The CDR3 DNA reads as TGCGCCAGCAGCCTGGGACTAGCGGGGGGGCCCGGGCAAGAGACCCAGTACTTC. Translation: CASSLGLAGGPGQETQYF.

The V gene is TRBV7-3, the J gene TRBJ2-3, with 7 bases fitting TRBD1. This CDR3 has 14 amino acids. Per the germline V gene, CDR1 is SGHTA and CDR2 is FQGTGA. V lost 3 bases to trimming and J lost 2 bases; unmatched junction nucleotides: 2. The CDR3 sequence is CASSFTGDTDTQYF. The CDR3 region has the DNA TGTGCCAGCAGCTTCACAGGGGACACAGATACGCAGTATTTT.

The rearrangement joins TRBV19 to TRBJ1-2; 7 nucleotides agree with TRBD1. In germline, CDR1 is LNHDA, CDR2 SQIVND (reference sequence). Trimming at V came to 10 bases and at J to 4 bases, leaving 12 bases not matched to a gene. CDR3 length: 14 amino acids. The CDR3 DNA follows: TGTGCCACTTCGGACAGGAGGGTCGTCTATGGCTACACCTTC. It yields the protein CATSDRRVVYGYTF.

The chain recombines TRBV27 with TRBJ1-5; no clear D gene. CDR3 length equals 13 residues. Trimming removed 3 bases at V and 4 bases at J, with 7 bases between. Germline loops: CDR1 MNHEY, CDR2 SMNVEV (reference sequence). CDR3 amino acids: CASSLNKNQPQHF. DNA of the CDR3: TGTGCCAGCAGTTTGAACAAGAATCAGCCCCAGCATTTT.

As regards this clone: This sample also contains other DNA sequences that code for the same CDR3. This chain joins TRBV10-2 and TRBJ1-1; possible D gene TRBD1, 5 bases. This CDR3 region has 12 residues. The germline V gene encodes CDR1 WSHSY and CDR2 SAAADI. The V end lost 2 bases, the J end lost 5 bases, and 6 bases lay between the germline ends. Written as DNA, the CDR3 is TGCGCCAGCAGTGAGCGGGGGACTGAAGCTTTCTTT. Protein product: CASSERGTEAFF.

This clone was recorded only once. The V call is TRBV6-5, the J call TRBJ1-1, with TRBD1 matching 7 bases. Germline values: CDR1 MNHEY, CDR2 SVGAGI. Trimming removed 7 bases from V and 4 bases from J; junction bases left unmatched: 6. The length of the CDR3 is 13 residues. This CDR3 reads CASTSGGFTEAFF. The DNA for the CDR3 is TGTGCCAGCACCTCAGGGGGGTTCACTGAAGCTTTCTTT.

V is TRBV15 and J is TRBJ2-2; maybe TRBD2 (6 bases). The V and J ends lost 3 bases and 1 base respectively, with 6 bases between them. There are 14 residues in the CDR3. Germline V lookup: CDR1 LNHNV, CDR2 YYDKDF (reference sequence). DNA of the CDR3: TGTGCCACCAGCAGCGGGGGGAACACCGGGGAGCTGTTTTTT. The encoded protein is CATSSGGNTGELFF.

This sequence joins TRBV19 and TRBJ2-3; D may be TRBD2 (7 bases). The CDR3 runs 15 residues. With 8 bases removed from V and 3 bases from J, the gap between germline ends came to 18 bases. Per the germline V gene, CDR1 is LNHDA and CDR2 is SQIVND (reference sequence). Here the CDR3 DNA reads TGTGCCAGTGTCGAGGGGGGGTCTCTTACAGATACGCAGTATTTT. Translation: CASVEGGSLTDTQYF. The whole variable domain, remainder taken from reference TRBV19 and TRBJ2-3, is DGGITQSPKYLFRKEGQNVTLSCEQNLNHDAMYWYRQDPGQGLRLIYYSQIVNDFQKGDIAEGYSVSREKKESFPLTVTSAQKNPTAFYLCASVEGGSLTDTQYFGPGTRLTVL.

The rearrangement uses TRBV18 and TRBJ2-3, with 13 nucleotides matching TRBD2. This CDR3 contains 17 residues. The germline V gene encodes CDR1 KGHSH and CDR2 LQKENI. J lost 1 base, V lost 3 bases, and 4 bases had no gene match. CDR3 sequence reads: CASSPVLAGGGTDTQYF. The CDR3 DNA follows: TGTGCCAGCTCACCCGTACTAGCGGGGGGGGGCACAGATACGCAGTATTTT.